The 11 T cell receptor beta chains in this list originate from one sample, sequenced in a study of OX40 agonist ivuxolimab in advanced cancers. Sequenced by immunoSEQ multiplex PCR; TCRdb stores in-frame clones only, minus some. The data contain about 58,000 clones, 79% of them singletons. Material: CD4+ or CD8+ T cells sorted from blood, obtained in a trial of the OX40 agonist ivuxolimab. Source of these receptors: an adult with an advanced solid tumor such as melanoma, head and neck, liver or kidney cancer.

There are a few counts of this clone. The chain is built from TRBV5-8 and TRBJ1-1; D perhaps matches TRBD1 (6 bases). V was cut by 1 base and J by 10 bases, with 11 bases left in between. Per germline, CDR1 SGHTS and CDR2 YDEGEE. The CDR3 loop spans 12 amino acids. The CDR3 region is CASSLHGGRAFF. The CDR3, as DNA: TGTGCCAGCAGCTTGCATGGGGGCAGAGCTTTCTTT.

The chain carries TRBV5-6 and TRBJ2-7; TRBD2 matches 10 bases. The germline gives CDR1 SGHDT, CDR2 YYEEEE. The V gene end was trimmed by 0 bases and the J gene end by 1 base; junction bases not matched to a gene: 10. The CDR3 spans 18 residues. The CDR3 spells CASSLGPSGGLGSYEQYF. CDR3 sequence (DNA): TGTGCCAGCAGCTTGGGTCCTAGCGGGGGTTTGGGTTCCTACGAGCAGTACTTC. Using reference TRBV5-6 and TRBJ2-7 for the parts outside the CDR3, the full variable domain is DAGVTQSPTHLIKTRGQQVTLRCSPKSGHDTVSWYQQALGQGPQFIFQYYEEEERQRGNFPDRFSGHQFPNYSSELNVNALLLGDSALYLCASSLGPSGGLGSYEQYFGPGTRLTVT.

This sequence joins TRBV5-5 and TRBJ2-1; D is unresolved. V lost 0 bases and J lost 4, with 5 bases in between. The CDR3 sequence is 13 residues long. The germline V gene has CDR1 SGHKS and CDR2 YYEKEE (reference sequence). CDR3 residues: CASSLVLYNEQFF. For the CDR3, the DNA is TGTGCCAGCAGCTTGGTTCTATACAATGAGCAGTTCTTC.

There are a few counts of this clone. The J gene is TRBJ1-1, the V gene TRBV5-1; D might be TRBD1 (5 bases). There are 14 residues in the CDR3. Germline V gene data show CDR1 as SGHRS and CDR2 as YFSETQ. Trimming pared 2 bases from V and 3 bases from J, leaving 11 bases between. CDR3 loop: CASSLGGGDTEAFF. DNA for the CDR3: TGCGCCAGCAGCTTAGGCGGAGGGGACACTGAAGCTTTCTTT.

This chain joins TRBV5-5 and TRBJ1-6; 9 bases align to TRBD1. V shed 4 bases and J 7 bases; nucleotides not matched to a gene: 6. Germline CDR1 is SGHKS and CDR2 is YYEKEE (reference sequence). CDR3 length: 15 residues. The CDR3: CASSGVGQGNSPLHF. As DNA, the CDR3 is TGTGCCAGCAGCGGAGTTGGACAGGGGAATTCACCCCTCCACTTT.

This chain connects TRBV28 to TRBJ2-5; TRBD2 might be the D (7 bases). Germline V gives CDR1 MDHEN, CDR2 SYDVKM. CDR3 length: 12 amino acids. V lost 5 bases, J lost 9 bases, and 13 bases lay in between. The CDR3 is CASSQRGGAQYF. Here the CDR3 DNA reads TGTGCCAGCAGTCAAAGGGGGGGGGCCCAGTACTTC.

The V call is TRBV4-1, the J call TRBJ1-4; possible D gene TRBD1, 6 bases. The CDR3 consists of 15 residues. With 0 bases removed from V and 6 bases from J, the gap between germline ends came to 11 bases. Germline V gene sequence: CDR1 MGHRA, CDR2 YSYEKL. CDR3 DNA sequence: TGCGCCAGCAGCCAAGACGTACAGGGAGATGAAAAACTGTTTTTT. Translation gives CASSQDVQGDEKLFF.

This clone was counted between two and nine times. The J gene is TRBJ2-1, the V gene TRBV7-3; D ambiguous. Germline V gene lookup returns CDR1 SGHTA and CDR2 FQGTGA. The V end was cut by 3 bases, the J end by 5 bases, with 8 bases between. The CDR3 covers 13 residues. The CDR3 bases are TGTGCCAGCAGCTTTCCTCCCGACAATGAGCAGTTCTTC. Translation gives CASSFPPDNEQFF.

Note on this clone: Its ends do not fully match the called genes, so a read error is possible. V usage is TRBV7-7 and J usage is TRBJ1-4, with D unclear. The CDR3 loop spans 13 amino acids. The germline CDR1 and CDR2 sequences are SSHAT and FNYEAQ (reference sequence). CDR3 nucleotide sequence: TGTGCTAGCAGCTTAGCCGGAGGGGAAAAACTGTTTTTT. This encodes CASSLAGGEKLFF.

This clone was seen a few times. The chain recombines TRBV19 with TRBJ2-7; TRBD1 aligns across 8 bases. J was trimmed by 3 bases and V by 6 bases; bases with no gene match: 7. Germline V gene lookup returns CDR1 LNHDA and CDR2 SQIVND (reference sequence). This CDR3 is built from 14 residues. CDR3 nucleotides: TGTGCCAGTAGAAGGACAGGGAACCTCTACGAGCAGTACTTC. It codes for CASRRTGNLYEQYF.

This clone was observed a single time. The chain has TRBV6-5 and TRBJ2-2, with 7 bases that match TRBD1. Germline CDR1 reads MNHEY; CDR2 reads SVGAGI. Trimming cost V 7 bases and J 7 bases; bases outside gene matches: 6. This CDR3 is built from 13 residues. The CDR3 here is CASKEQGSGELFF. Written as DNA, the CDR3 is TGTGCCAGCAAGGAACAGGGGAGCGGGGAGCTGTTTTTT.